This T cell receptor beta chain was profiled in a study of T-cell reconstitution after alpha-beta-depleted transplantation in children. Overall study results and limits: Expanded clones from the graft, numbering several hundred, reportedly supplied alpha-beta T cells about two months after transplant. At the one-year point after transplant, T-cell counts and TCRbeta diversity were found to come mostly from T cells that had been newly produced. Recipient T cells and thymic progenitors that survived gave rise to the high TCRbeta diversity observed at day 60 in some patients.

Preparation of the TCRbeta library was carried out with unique molecular identifiers. TCRdb itself ran the PCR reads through MiXCR, one entry per CDR3 protein. Of hundreds of thousands of distinct CDR3 sequences listed, roughly a sixth were seen once; the top ten hold approximately 40%. This clonotype came up a few times. Its antigen remains unknown. This CDR3 comprises 14 residues. Germline CDR1 is MDHEN and CDR2 is SYDVKM. V shed 6 bases and J shed 0 bases, with 11 bases lying between them. The V gene is TRBV28, the J gene TRBJ2-5; D possibly corresponds to TRBD1 (5 bases). This TCR was recovered from a male patient between 2 and 9 years old who had a stem cell transplant for acute lymphoblastic leukemia, so the T cells may come from the graft donor. This material consisted of PBMCs, mostly from graft donor cells, taken 360 days after TCRalphabeta/CD19-depleted stem cell transplant. The CDR3 nucleotides are TGTGCCAGCAGCCTACAGGAGTACCAAGAGACCCAGTACTTC. It is translated as CASSLQEYQETQYF.